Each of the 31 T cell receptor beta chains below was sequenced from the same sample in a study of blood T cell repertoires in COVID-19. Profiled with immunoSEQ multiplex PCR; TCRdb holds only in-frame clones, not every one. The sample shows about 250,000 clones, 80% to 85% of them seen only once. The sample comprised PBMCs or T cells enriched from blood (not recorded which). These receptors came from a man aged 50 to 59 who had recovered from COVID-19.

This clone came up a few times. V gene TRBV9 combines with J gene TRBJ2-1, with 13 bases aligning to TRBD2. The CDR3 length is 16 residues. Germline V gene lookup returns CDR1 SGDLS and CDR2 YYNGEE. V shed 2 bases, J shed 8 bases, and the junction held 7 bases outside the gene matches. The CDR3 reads CASSVQLAGGVDEQFF. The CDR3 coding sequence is TGTGCCAGCAGCGTGCAACTAGCGGGAGGGGTGGATGAGCAGTTCTTC. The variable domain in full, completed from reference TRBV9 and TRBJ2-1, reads DSGVTQTPKHLITATGQRVTLRCSPRSGDLSVYWYQQSLDQGLQFLIQYYNGEERAKGNILERFSAQQFPDLHSELNLSSLELGDSALYFCASSVQLAGGVDEQFFGPGTRLTVL.

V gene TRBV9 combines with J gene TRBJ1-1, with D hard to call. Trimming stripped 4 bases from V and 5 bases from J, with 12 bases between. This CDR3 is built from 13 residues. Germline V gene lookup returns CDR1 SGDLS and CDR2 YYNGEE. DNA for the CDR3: TGTGCCAGCAGCCCCGAGGCTAGGACTGAAGCTTTCTTT. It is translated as CASSPEARTEAFF.

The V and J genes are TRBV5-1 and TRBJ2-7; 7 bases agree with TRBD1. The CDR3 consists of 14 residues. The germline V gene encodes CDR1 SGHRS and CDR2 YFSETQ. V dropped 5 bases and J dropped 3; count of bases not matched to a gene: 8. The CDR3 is CASRLTGTVYEQYF. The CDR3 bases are TGCGCCAGCAGATTAACCGGGACAGTCTACGAGCAGTACTTC. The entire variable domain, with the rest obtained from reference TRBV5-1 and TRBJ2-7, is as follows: KAGVTQTPRYLIKTRGQQVTLSCSPISGHRSVSWYQQTPGQGLQFLFEYFSETQRNKGNFPGRFSGRQFSNSRSEMNVSTLELGDSALYLCASRLTGTVYEQYFGPGTRLTVT.

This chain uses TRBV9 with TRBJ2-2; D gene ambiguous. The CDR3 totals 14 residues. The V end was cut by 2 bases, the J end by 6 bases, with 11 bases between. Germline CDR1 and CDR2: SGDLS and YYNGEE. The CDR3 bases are TGTGCCAGCAGCGTGGTAACTACTGCCGGGGAGCTGTTTTTT. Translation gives CASSVVTTAGELFF.

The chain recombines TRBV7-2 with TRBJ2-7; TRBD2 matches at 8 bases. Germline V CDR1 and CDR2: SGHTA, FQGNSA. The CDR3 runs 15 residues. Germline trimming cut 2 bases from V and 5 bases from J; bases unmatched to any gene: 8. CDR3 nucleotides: TGTGCCAGCAGCTTATACGCGCAGCGGGAGAACGAGCAGTACTTC. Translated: CASSLYAQRENEQYF.

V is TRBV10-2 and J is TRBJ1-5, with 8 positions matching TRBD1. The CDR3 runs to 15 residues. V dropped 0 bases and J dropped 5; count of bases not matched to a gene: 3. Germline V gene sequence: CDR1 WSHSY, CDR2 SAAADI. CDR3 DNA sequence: TGCGCCAGCAGTGAGTCAACAGGGGGGTATCAGCCCCAGCATTTT. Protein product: CASSESTGGYQPQHF.

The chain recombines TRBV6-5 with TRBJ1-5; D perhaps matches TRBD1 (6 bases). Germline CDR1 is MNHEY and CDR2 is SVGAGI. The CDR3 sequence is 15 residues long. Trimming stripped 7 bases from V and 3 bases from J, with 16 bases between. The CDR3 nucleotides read TGTGCCAGCATAAGACAGGAACGGATCAATCAGCCCCAGCATTTT. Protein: CASIRQERINQPQHF.

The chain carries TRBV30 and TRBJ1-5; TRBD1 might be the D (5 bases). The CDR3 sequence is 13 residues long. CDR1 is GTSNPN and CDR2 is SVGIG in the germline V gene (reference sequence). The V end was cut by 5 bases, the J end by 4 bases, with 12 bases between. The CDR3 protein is CAWGTGSNQPQHF. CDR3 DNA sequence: TGTGCCTGGGGCACAGGTTCGAATCAGCCCCAGCATTTT.

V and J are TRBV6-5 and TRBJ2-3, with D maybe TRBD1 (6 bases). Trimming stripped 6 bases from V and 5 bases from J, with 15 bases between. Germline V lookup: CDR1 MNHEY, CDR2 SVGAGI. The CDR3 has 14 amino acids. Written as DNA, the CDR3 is TGTGCCAGCAGCTTAGACAGGACACTAGATACGCAGTATTTT. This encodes CASSLDRTLDTQYF.

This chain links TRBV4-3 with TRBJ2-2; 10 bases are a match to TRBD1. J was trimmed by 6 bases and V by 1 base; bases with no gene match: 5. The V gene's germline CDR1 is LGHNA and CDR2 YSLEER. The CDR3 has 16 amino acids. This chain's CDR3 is CASSQADRGPAGELFF. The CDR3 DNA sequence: TGCGCCAGCAGCCAAGCAGACAGGGGGCCGGCCGGGGAGCTGTTTTTT.

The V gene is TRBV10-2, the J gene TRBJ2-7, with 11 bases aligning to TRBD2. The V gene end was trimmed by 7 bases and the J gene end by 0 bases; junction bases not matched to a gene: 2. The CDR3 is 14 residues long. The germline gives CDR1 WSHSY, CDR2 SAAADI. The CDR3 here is CASKTSGDSYEQYF. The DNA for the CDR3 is TGCGCCAGCAAGACTAGCGGGGACTCCTACGAGCAGTACTTC.

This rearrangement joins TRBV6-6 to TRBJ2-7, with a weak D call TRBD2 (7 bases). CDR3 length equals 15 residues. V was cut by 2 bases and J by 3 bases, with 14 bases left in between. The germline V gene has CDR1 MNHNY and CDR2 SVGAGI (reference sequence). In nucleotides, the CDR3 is TGTGCCAGCAGTTACACTGGAGGGGGGGACTACGAGCAGTACTTC. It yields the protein CASSYTGGGDYEQYF.

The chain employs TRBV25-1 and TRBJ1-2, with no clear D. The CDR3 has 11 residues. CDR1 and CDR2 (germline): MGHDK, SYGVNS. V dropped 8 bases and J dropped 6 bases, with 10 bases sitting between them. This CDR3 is CASAQVDGYTF. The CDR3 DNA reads TGTGCCAGCGCCCAGGTCGATGGCTACACCTTC.

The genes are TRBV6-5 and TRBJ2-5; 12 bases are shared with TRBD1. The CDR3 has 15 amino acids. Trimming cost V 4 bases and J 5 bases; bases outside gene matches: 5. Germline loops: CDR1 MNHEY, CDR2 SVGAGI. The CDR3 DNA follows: TGTGCCAGCAGTTTGGGACAGGGGGCGAGGGAGACCCAGTACTTC. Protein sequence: CASSLGQGARETQYF.

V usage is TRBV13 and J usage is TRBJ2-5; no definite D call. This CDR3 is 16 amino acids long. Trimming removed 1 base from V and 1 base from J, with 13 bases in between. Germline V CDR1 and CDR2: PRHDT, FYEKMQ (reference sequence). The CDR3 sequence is CASSLETRIPQETQYF. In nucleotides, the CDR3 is TGTGCCAGCAGCTTAGAGACGCGGATCCCCCAAGAGACCCAGTACTTC.

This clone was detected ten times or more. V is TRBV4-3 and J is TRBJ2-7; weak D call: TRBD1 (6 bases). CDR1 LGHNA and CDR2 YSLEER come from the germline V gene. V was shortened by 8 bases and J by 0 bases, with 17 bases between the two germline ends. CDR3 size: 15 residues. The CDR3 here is CASAPDRSSSYEQYF. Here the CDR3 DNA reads TGCGCCAGCGCCCCTGACAGGTCGAGCTCCTACGAGCAGTACTTC.

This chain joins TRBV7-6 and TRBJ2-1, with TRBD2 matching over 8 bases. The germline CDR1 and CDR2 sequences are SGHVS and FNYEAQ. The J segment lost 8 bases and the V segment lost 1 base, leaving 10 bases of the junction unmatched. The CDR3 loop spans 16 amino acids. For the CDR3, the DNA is TGTGCCAGCAGCTTAGGGGTCGGGGGGGCTCTGGATGAGCAGTTCTTC. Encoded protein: CASSLGVGGALDEQFF.

The CDR3 nucleotides read TGTGCCAGCAGTTTTGGGGGAGGGGGATTTAATTCACCCCTCCACTTT. Protein product: CASSFGGGGFNSPLHF. The chain recombines TRBV27 with TRBJ1-6, with TRBD1 as a possible D gene (6 bases). The CDR3 totals 16 residues. V gave up 3 bases and J gave up 6 bases, with 15 bases separating them. Germline CDR1 is MNHEY and CDR2 is SMNVEV (reference sequence).

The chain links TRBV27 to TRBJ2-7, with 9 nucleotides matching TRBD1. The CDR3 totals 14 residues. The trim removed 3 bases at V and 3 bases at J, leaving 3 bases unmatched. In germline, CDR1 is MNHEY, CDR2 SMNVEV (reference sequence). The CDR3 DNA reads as TGTGCCAGCAGTTTCTGGGACAGGGTCTACGAGCAGTACTTC. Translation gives CASSFWDRVYEQYF.

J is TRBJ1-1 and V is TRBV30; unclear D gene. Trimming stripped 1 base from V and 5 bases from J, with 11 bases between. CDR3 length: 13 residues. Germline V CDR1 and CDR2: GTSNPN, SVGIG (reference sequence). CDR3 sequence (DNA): TGTGCCTGGAGTGAACCGGGAAAAACTGAAGCTTTCTTT. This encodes CAWSEPGKTEAFF.

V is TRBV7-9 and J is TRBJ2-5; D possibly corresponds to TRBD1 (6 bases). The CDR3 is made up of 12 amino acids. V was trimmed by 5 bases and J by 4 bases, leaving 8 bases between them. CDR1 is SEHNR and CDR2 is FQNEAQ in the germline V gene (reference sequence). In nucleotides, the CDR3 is TGTGCCAGCAGCGTCAGGGGAGAGACCCAGTACTTC. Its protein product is CASSVRGETQYF.

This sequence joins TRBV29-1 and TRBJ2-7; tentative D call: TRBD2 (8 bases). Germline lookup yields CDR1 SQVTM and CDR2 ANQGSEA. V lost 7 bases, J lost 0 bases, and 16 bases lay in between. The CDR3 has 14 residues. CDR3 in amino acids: CSGAGGTSSYEQYF. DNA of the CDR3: TGCAGCGGCGCAGGGGGGACTAGCTCCTACGAGCAGTACTTC.

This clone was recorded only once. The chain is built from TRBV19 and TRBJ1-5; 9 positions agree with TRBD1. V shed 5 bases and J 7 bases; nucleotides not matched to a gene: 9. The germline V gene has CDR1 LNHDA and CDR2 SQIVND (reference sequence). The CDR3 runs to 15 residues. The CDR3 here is CASSARDREGQPQHF. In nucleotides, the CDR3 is TGTGCCAGTAGTGCCCGGGACAGGGAGGGGCAGCCCCAGCATTTT.

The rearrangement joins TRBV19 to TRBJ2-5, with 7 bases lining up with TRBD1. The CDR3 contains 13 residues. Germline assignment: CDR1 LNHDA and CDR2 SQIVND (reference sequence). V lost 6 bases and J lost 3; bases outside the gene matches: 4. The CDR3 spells CASRKDRKETQYF. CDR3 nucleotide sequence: TGTGCCAGTAGAAAGGACAGGAAAGAGACCCAGTACTTC. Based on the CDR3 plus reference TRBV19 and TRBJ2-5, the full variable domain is DGGITQSPKYLFRKEGQNVTLSCEQNLNHDAMYWYRQDPGQGLRLIYYSQIVNDFQKGDIAEGYSVSREKKESFPLTVTSAQKNPTAFYLCASRKDRKETQYFGPGTRLLVL.

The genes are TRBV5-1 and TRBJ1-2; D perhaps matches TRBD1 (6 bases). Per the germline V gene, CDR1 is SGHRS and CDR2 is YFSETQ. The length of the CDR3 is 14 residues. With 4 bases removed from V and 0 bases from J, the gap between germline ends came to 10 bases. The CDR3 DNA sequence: TGCGCCAGCAGCATAGGACAGTCTAACTATGGCTACACCTTC. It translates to CASSIGQSNYGYTF.

The CDR3 region has the DNA TGTGCCATCAACAATCTAGCGGGAGGTACAGATACGCAGTATTTT. This translates into CAINNLAGGTDTQYF. The chain has TRBV10-3 and TRBJ2-3, with TRBD2 identical over 11 bases. The CDR3 spans 15 residues. Germline CDR1 and CDR2: ENHRY and SYGVKD. V gave up 7 bases and J gave up 3 bases; unmatched junction bases: 6.

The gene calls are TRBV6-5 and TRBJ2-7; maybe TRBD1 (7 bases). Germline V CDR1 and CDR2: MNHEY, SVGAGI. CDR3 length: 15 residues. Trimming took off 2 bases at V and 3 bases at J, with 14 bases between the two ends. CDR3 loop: CASSYNGQGGYEQYF. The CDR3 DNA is TGTGCCAGCAGTTACAATGGTCAGGGGGGCTACGAGCAGTACTTC.

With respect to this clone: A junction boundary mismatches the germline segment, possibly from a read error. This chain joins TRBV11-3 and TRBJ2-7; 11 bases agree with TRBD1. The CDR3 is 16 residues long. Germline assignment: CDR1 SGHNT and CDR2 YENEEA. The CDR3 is CASSLETGTGGYEQYF. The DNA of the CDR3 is TGTGCCAGCAGCCTAGAGACCGGGACAGGGGGCTACGAGCAGTACTTC.

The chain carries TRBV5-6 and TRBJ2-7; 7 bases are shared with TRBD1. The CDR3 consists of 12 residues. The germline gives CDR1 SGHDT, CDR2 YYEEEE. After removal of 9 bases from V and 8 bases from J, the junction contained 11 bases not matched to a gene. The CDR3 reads CATRQGPIKQYF. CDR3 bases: TGTGCCACCAGACAGGGACCTATAAAGCAGTACTTC.

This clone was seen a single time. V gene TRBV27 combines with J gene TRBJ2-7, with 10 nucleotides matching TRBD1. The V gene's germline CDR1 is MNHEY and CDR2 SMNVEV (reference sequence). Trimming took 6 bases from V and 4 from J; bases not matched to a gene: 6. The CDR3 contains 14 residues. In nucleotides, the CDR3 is TGTGCCAGCAGGCCGGGACAGGGGTATTACGAGCAGTACTTC. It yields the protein CASRPGQGYYEQYF.

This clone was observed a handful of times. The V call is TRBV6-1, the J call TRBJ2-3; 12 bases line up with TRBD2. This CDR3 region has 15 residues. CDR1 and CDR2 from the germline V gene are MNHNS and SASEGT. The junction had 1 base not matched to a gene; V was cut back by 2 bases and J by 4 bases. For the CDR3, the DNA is TGTGCCAGCAGTGAACTAGCGGGAGGGCCAGATACGCAGTATTTT. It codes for CASSELAGGPDTQYF.